This T cell receptor beta chain was identified during a study of blood T cell repertoires in COVID-19. Study details: The origin of the acute and convalescent COVID-19 samples was the United States, Italy and Spain. The analysed material was cDNA or gDNA that came from T cells, B-cell-depleted T cells, or PBMCs.

The CDR3 has 15 amino acids. V shed 7 bases and J 6 bases; nucleotides not matched to a gene: 13. CDR1 and CDR2 from the germline V gene are SQVTM and ANQGSEA. This table comes from immunoSEQ multiplex PCR, and its TCRdb copy is limited to in-frame clones, with some not included. This sample has some 300,000 clones; around 89% occur once, and the top ten carry 5.5% to 8%. This TCR was sampled from a woman aged 25-40 years who had recovered from COVID-19. The sample comprised peripheral blood. This chain connects TRBV29-1 to TRBJ2-3; 10 nucleotides match TRBD1. The CDR3 DNA reads as TGCAGCGCTGGCCCCCGGGACAGGGGCAGCGATACGCAGTATTTT. Amino acid sequence: CSAGPRDRGSDTQYF.